The sequence of this T cell receptor (beta chain) was determined in a study of blood T cell dynamics during melanoma immunotherapy. TCRdb's copy holds only in-frame clones and misses some; the assay was immunoSEQ multiplex PCR. Of 25,000 to 35,000 clones listed, approximately 80% are singletons. The CDR3 contains 12 residues. V lost 7 bases and J lost 4; bases outside the gene matches: 3. Germline lookup yields CDR1 SQVTM and CDR2 ANQGSEA. This sample's time point: week 3, after first cycle of checkpoint inhibitor. Sampling occurred pretreatment (T0) and at week 3 (W3), after cycle one of checkpoint blockade. Patients had no prior systemic cancer treatment, immunosuppressants or other active cancers.

The source is a human donor with melanoma. The rearrangement links TRBV29-1 to TRBJ1-4; 7 bases fit TRBD1. The sample consisted of blood, taken from a patient treated with checkpoint blockade. The CDR3 loop reads CSAQGINEKLFF. CDR3 DNA: TGCAGCGCACAGGGGATTAATGAAAAACTGTTTTTT.